What follows are 18 T cell receptor beta chains derived from one specimen sequenced in a study of blood T cells in healthy people across ages. Through a sample-barcoded 5' primer and a J-beta primer mix, a second PCR was run for 7 to 11 cycles. TCRdb reprocessed the 5' RACE reads via MiXCR and lists one record per CDR3 protein. The sample lists about 1,600,000 distinct CDR3 sequences, 40% to 50% occurring once. Sequencing was performed on blood. The receptors stem from a woman aged 18 to 35 in good health.

Ten or more counts support this clonotype. The genes are TRBV3-1 and TRBJ2-1, with unresolved D. CDR3 length: 12 amino acids. Looked up from germline, CDR1 is LGHDT and CDR2 is YNNKEL (reference sequence). Trimming took 6 bases from V and 4 from J, leaving 7 bases between them. The CDR3 loop reads CASSPRYNEQFF. The CDR3 DNA follows: TGTGCCAGCAGTCCCCGTTACAATGAGCAGTTCTTC.

The V gene is TRBV6-6, the J gene TRBJ2-3; D gene uncertain. Trimming took 6 bases from V and 1 from J, leaving 8 bases between them. The CDR3 is made up of 13 amino acids. Looked up from germline, CDR1 is MNHNY and CDR2 is SVGAGI (reference sequence). CDR3 protein: CASRIDGTDTQYF. The CDR3, as DNA: TGTGCCAGCAGGATCGATGGCACAGATACGCAGTATTTT.

This clonotype was seen a single time. V and J are TRBV20-1 and TRBJ2-1; 12 bases map to TRBD2. Germline assignment: CDR1 DFQATT and CDR2 SNEGSKA (reference sequence). This CDR3 comprises 18 residues. After removal of 6 bases from V and 5 bases from J, the junction contained 17 bases not matched to a gene. CDR3 coding DNA: TGCAGTGCATCACTAGCGGGGGGCCCATGGCTTTCCCACAATGAGCAGTTCTTC. This translates into CSASLAGGPWLSHNEQFF.

The chain is built from TRBV4-1 and TRBJ2-5; D is unclear. Trimming removed 0 bases from V and 4 bases from J, with 9 bases in between. CDR1 MGHRA and CDR2 YSYEKL come from the germline V gene. This CDR3 has 14 residues. The CDR3 is CASSQDPFGETQYF. The CDR3 DNA reads TGCGCCAGCAGCCAAGATCCCTTTGGAGAGACCCAGTACTTC.

The genes are TRBV6-6 and TRBJ2-3, with D perhaps being TRBD1 or TRBD2 (5 bases each). Trimming left V 10 bases short and J 1 base short, with 18 bases between. The CDR3 runs 15 residues. In germline, CDR1 is MNHNY, CDR2 SVGAGI (reference sequence). CDR3 region: CATHFQGRGTDTQYF. CDR3 in DNA: TGTGCCACCCACTTTCAGGGACGAGGCACAGATACGCAGTATTTT.

The genes are TRBV2 and TRBJ1-1; no clear D gene. Trimming took off 6 bases at V and 1 base at J, with 12 bases between the two ends. The CDR3 runs to 14 residues. CDR1 is SNHLY, CDR2 FYNNEI, per germline. The CDR3 DNA follows: TGTGCCAGCAGCCGGTGGGCAGGGAACACTGAAGCTTTCTTT. Protein product: CASSRWAGNTEAFF.

V and J are TRBV20-1 and TRBJ2-7; a weak D match, TRBD2 (8 bases). Germline loops: CDR1 DFQATT, CDR2 SNEGSKA (reference sequence). This CDR3 spans 15 amino acids. V was pared by 3 bases and J by 0 bases, with 15 bases between. Here the CDR3 DNA reads TGCAGTGCTAGTAGCGGGACAGCCTACTCCTACGAGCAGTACTTC. Protein sequence: CSASSGTAYSYEQYF.

This clonotype was picked up a small number of times. The chain carries TRBV20-1 and TRBJ2-2; a possible D gene is TRBD1 (6 bases). This CDR3 comprises 14 residues. The ends were cut back, 2 bases at V and 2 bases at J, with 9 bases in the middle. CDR1 DFQATT and CDR2 SNEGSKA come from the germline V gene (reference sequence). The CDR3 protein is CSARIRGNTGELFF. The CDR3, as DNA: TGCAGTGCTAGAATCAGGGGAAACACCGGGGAGCTGTTTTTT.

The chain employs TRBV18 and TRBJ1-2, with D possibly TRBD1 on 6 matching bases. CDR1 and CDR2 (germline): KGHSH, LQKENI. The V end lost 1 base, the J end lost 1 base, and 10 bases lay between the germline ends. The CDR3 is 15 residues long. The CDR3 DNA reads as TGTGCCAGCTCACCACTGGGACACGATAACTATGGCTACACCTTC. The encoded protein is CASSPLGHDNYGYTF.

As for this clonotype: The germline gene is not matched at one end of the junction; a read error may be the cause. CDR3 region: CASNEYTGYNSPLHF. DNA of the CDR3: TGTGCCAGCAATGAATACACGGGTTATAATTCACCCCTCCACTTT. The genes are TRBV25-1 and TRBJ1-6; no clear D gene. CDR1 is MGHDK, CDR2 SYGVNS, per germline. There are 15 residues in the CDR3.

This chain joins TRBV12-3 or TRBV12-4 and TRBJ2-2; D gene uncertain. Between the trimmed V and J ends, which lost 1 base and 1 base, there was a span of 10 bases. This CDR3 region has 16 residues. The CDR3 DNA is TGTGCCAGCAGTTTAGGGCAGAGAAGGAACACCGGGGAGCTGTTTTTT. Translating it yields CASSLGQRRNTGELFF.

V is TRBV27 and J is TRBJ2-4, with a tentative D call TRBD2 (6 bases). The length of the CDR3 is 14 residues. V dropped 3 bases and J dropped 6 bases, with 12 bases sitting between them. Germline values: CDR1 MNHEY, CDR2 SMNVEV (reference sequence). For the CDR3, the DNA is TGTGCCAGCAGTTTGTTAGCGGAACCAAACATTCAGTACTTC. Encoded protein: CASSLLAEPNIQYF.

This clonotype was seen a handful of times. V gene TRBV4-1 combines with J gene TRBJ2-7; D gene ambiguous. Trimming stripped 0 bases from V and 6 bases from J, with 9 bases between. Germline CDR1 reads MGHRA; CDR2 reads YSYEKL. The CDR3 extends over 13 amino acids. The CDR3: CASSQDQGSEQYF. CDR3 nucleotide sequence: TGCGCCAGCAGCCAAGATCAAGGAAGCGAGCAGTACTTC.

A few counts support this clonotype. The chain has TRBV7-2 and TRBJ2-7; D might be TRBD1 (6 bases). V lost 2 bases and J 4 bases, leaving 9 bases between the germline ends. Per the germline V gene, CDR1 is SGHTA and CDR2 is FQGNSA. The CDR3 is 13 amino acids. The CDR3 bases are TGTGCCAGCAGCTTATCGGGACAATACGAGCAGTACTTC. This sequence encodes CASSLSGQYEQYF.

V usage is TRBV4-1 and J usage is TRBJ2-7; D gene ambiguous. The CDR3 runs 14 residues. V dropped 0 bases and J dropped 2 bases, with 8 bases sitting between them. CDR1 is MGHRA, CDR2 YSYEKL, per germline. In DNA, the CDR3 is TGCGCCAGCAGCCAAGATCCCAGAACCTACGAGCAGTACTTC. As protein: CASSQDPRTYEQYF.

The V and J genes are TRBV7-2 and TRBJ1-6; D is uncertain. V was cut by 3 bases and J by 7 bases, with 10 bases left in between. Germline CDR1 and CDR2: SGHTA and FQGNSA. The CDR3 has 14 amino acids. The chain's CDR3 is CASSLTGPNSPLHF. The CDR3, as DNA: TGTGCCAGCAGCTTGACTGGGCCAAATTCACCCCTCCACTTT. The full variable domain, with the rest looked up from reference TRBV7-2 and TRBJ1-6, is GAGVSQSPSNKVTEKGKDVELRCDPISGHTALYWYRQSLGQGLEFLIYFQGNSAPDKSGLPSDRFSAERTGGSVSTLTIQRTQQEDSAVYLCASSLTGPNSPLHFGNGTRLTVT.

This rearrangement joins TRBV2 to TRBJ2-3; D possibly uses TRBD1 or TRBD2 (5 bases each). Per germline, CDR1 SNHLY and CDR2 FYNNEI. The CDR3 loop spans 15 amino acids. The V end lost 5 bases, the J end lost 5 bases, and 17 bases lay between the germline ends. CDR3 sequence: CASSSGTVNGDTQYF. The CDR3 nucleotides are TGTGCCAGCAGTTCCGGGACGGTCAACGGAGATACGCAGTATTTT. The full variable domain, its missing parts supplied by reference TRBV2 and TRBJ2-3, is EPEVTQTPSHQVTQMGQEVILRCVPISNHLYFYWYRQILGQKVEFLVSFYNNEISEKSEIFDDQFSVERPDGSNFTLKIRSTKLEDSAMYFCASSSGTVNGDTQYFGPGTRLTVL.

V usage is TRBV29-1 and J usage is TRBJ1-5, with D possibly TRBD1 on 5 matching bases. The germline V and J ends were trimmed by 5 bases and 4 bases, with 18 bases remaining between them. CDR3 length: 15 residues. CDR1 and CDR2 from the germline V gene are SQVTM and ANQGSEA. The CDR3 nucleotides are TGCAGCGTTATAGGGACGGGGTTGGGGAATCAGCCCCAGCATTTT. Translating gives CSVIGTGLGNQPQHF. Filled out from reference TRBV29-1 and TRBJ1-5, the complete variable domain reads SAVISQKPSRDICQRGTSLTIQCQVDSQVTMMFWYRQQPGQSLTLIATANQGSEATYESGFVIDKFPISRPNLTFSTLTVSNMSPEDSSIYLCSVIGTGLGNQPQHFGDGTRLSIL.